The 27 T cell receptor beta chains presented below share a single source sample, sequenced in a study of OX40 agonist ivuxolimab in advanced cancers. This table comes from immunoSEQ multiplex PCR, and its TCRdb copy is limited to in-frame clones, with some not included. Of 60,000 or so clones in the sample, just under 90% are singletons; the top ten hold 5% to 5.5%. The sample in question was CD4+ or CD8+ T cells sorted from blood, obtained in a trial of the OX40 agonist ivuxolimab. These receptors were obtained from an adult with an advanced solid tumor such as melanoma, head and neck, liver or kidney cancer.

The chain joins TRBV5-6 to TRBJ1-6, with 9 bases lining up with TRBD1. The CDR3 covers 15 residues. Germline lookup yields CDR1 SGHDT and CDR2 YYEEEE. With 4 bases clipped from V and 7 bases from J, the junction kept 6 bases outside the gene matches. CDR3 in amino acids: CASSPWDRENSPLHF. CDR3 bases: TGTGCCAGCAGCCCCTGGGACAGGGAGAATTCACCCCTCCACTTT.

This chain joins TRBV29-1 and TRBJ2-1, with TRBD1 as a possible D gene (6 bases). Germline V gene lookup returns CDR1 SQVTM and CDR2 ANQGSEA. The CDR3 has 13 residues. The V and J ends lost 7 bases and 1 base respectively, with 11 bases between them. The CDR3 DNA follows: TGCAGCGGAGGGGGAAGATCCTACAATGAGCAGTTCTTC. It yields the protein CSGGGRSYNEQFF.

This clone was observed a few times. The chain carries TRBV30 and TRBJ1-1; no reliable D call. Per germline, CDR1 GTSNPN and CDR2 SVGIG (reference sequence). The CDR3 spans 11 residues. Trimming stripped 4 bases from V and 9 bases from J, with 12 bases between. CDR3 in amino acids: CAWILVDQAFF. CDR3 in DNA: TGTGCCTGGATTCTAGTCGATCAAGCTTTCTTT.

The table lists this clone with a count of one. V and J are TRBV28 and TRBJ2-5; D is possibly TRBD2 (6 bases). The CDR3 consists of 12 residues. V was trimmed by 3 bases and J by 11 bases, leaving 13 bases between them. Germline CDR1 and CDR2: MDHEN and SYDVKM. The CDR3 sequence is CASSFRGWEQYF. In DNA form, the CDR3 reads TGTGCCAGCAGTTTTCGGGGGTGGGAGCAGTACTTC. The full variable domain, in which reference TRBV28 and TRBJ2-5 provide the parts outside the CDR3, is DVKVTQSSRYLVKRTGEKVFLECVQDMDHENMFWYRQDPGLGLRLIYFSYDVKMKEKGDIPEGYSVSREKKERFSLILESASTNQTSMYLCASSFRGWEQYFGPGTRLLVL.

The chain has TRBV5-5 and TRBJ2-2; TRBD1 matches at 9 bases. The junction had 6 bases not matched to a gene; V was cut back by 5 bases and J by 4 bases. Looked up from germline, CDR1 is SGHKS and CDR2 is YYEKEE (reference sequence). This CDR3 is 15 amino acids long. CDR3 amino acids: CASSPTGGRTGELFF. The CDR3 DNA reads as TGTGCCAGCAGTCCGACAGGGGGGCGCACCGGGGAGCTGTTTTTT.

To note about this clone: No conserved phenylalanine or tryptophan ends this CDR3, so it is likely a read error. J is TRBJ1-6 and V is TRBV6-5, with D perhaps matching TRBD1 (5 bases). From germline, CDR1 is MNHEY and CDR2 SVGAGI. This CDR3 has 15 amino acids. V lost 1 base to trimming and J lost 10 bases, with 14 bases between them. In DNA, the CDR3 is TGTGCCAGCAGTTACTATCCCCCGGGGGGATCACCCCTCCACCTT. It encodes CASSYYPPGGSPLHL.

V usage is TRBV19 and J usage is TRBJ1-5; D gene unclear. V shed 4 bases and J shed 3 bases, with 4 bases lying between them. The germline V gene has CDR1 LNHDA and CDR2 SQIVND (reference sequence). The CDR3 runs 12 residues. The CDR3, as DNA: TGTGCCAGTAGTAAGATCAATCAGCCCCAGCATTTT. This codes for CASSKINQPQHF.

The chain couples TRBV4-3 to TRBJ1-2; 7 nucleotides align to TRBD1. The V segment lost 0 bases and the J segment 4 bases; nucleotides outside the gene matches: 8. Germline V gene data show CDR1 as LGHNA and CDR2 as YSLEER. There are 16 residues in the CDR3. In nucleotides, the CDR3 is TGCGCCAGCAGCCAAGATCATTTGACAGGGCTCTATGGCTACACCTTC. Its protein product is CASSQDHLTGLYGYTF.

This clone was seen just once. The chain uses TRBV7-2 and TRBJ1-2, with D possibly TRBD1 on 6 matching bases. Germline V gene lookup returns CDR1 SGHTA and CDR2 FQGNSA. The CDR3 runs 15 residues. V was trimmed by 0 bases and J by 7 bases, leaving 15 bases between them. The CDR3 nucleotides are TGTGCCAGCAGCTTAGCGAACAGGGATCCAGGTGGCTACACCTTC. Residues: CASSLANRDPGGYTF.

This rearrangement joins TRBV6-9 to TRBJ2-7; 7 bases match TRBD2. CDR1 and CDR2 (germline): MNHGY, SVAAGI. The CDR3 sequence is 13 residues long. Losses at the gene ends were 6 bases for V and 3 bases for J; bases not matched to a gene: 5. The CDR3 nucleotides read TGTGCCAGCAGCCTCGGGGGGAACTACGAGCAGTACTTC. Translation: CASSLGGNYEQYF.

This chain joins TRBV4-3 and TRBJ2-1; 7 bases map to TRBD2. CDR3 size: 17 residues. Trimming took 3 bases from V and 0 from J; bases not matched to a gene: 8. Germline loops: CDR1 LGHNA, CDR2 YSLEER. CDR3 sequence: CASSQILAVSSYNEQFF. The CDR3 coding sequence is TGCGCCAGCAGCCAGATTCTAGCGGTAAGCTCCTACAATGAGCAGTTCTTC.

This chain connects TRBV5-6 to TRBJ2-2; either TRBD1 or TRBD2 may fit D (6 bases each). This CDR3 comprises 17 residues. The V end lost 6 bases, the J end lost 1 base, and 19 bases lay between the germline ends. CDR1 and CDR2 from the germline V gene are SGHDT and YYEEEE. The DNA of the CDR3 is TGTGCCAGCACCACCATGACACAGGGAGGGAACACCGGGGAGCTGTTTTTT. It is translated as CASTTMTQGGNTGELFF.

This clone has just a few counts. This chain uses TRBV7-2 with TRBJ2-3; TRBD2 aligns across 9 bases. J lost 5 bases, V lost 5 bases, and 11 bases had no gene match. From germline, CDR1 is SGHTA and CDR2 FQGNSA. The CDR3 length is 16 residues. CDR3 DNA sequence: TGTGCCAGCAGCCCCCAGGCAACGACTAGCGGAGATACGCAGTATTTT. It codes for CASSPQATTSGDTQYF.

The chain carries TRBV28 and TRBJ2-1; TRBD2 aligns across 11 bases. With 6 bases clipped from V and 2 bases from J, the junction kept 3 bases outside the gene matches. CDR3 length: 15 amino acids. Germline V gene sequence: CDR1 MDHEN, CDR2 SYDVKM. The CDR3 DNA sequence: TGTGCCAGCAGGCTAGCGGGAGGCACCTACAATGAGCAGTTCTTC. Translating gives CASRLAGGTYNEQFF.

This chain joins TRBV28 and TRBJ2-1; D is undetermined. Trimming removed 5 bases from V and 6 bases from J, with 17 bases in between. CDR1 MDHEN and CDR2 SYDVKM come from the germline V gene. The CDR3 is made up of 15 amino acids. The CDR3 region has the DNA TGTGCCAGCAGTCTACTCGCCCCTTCGAGCAATGAGCAGTTCTTC. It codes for CASSLLAPSSNEQFF.

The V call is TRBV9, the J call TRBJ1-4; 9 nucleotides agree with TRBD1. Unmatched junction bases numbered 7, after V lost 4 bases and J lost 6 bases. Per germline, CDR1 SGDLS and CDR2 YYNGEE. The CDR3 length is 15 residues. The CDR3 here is CASSFGDREYEKLFF. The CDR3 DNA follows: TGTGCCAGCAGCTTCGGGGACAGGGAATATGAAAAACTGTTTTTT.

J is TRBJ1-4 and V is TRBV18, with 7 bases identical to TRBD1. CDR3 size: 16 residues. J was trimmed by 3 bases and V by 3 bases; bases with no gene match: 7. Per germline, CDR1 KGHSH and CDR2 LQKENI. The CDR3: CASSPPRQGANEKLFF. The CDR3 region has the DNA TGTGCCAGCTCACCCCCCCGACAGGGAGCTAATGAAAAACTGTTTTTT.

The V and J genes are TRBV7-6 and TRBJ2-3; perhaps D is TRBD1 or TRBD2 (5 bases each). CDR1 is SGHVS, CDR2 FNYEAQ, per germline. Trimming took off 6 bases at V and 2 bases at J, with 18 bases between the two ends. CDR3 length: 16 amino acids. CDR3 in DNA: TGTGCCAGCAGACTCACCGGGACGATTACCACAGATACGCAGTATTTT. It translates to CASRLTGTITTDTQYF. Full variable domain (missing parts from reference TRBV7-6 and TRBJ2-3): GAGVSQSPRYKVTKRGQDVALRCDPISGHVSLYWYRQALGQGPEFLTYFNYEAQQDKSGLPNDRFSAERPEGSISTLTIQRTEQRDSAMYRCASRLTGTITTDTQYFGPGTRLTVL.

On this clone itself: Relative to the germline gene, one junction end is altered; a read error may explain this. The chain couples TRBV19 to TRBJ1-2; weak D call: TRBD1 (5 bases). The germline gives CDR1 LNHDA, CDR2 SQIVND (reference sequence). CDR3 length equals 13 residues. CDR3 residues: CASSLDSPYGYTF. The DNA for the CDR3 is TGTGCCAGTAGTTTAGACAGCCCCTATGGCTACACCTTC.

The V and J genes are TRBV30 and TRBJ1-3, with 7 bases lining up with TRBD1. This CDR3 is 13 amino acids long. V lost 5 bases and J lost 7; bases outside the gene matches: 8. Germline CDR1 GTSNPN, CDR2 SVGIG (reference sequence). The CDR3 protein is CAWARDRANTIYF. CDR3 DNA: TGTGCCTGGGCTCGAGACAGGGCGAACACCATATATTTT.

CDR3: CASSLGGTGVYEQYF. CDR3 coding DNA: TGTGCCAGCAGCCTCGGCGGGACAGGAGTATACGAGCAGTACTTC. The V gene is TRBV7-2, the J gene TRBJ2-7, with 8 bases lining up with TRBD1. Germline loops: CDR1 SGHTA, CDR2 FQGNSA. The J segment lost 4 bases and the V segment lost 5 bases, leaving 10 bases of the junction unmatched. The CDR3 contains 15 residues.

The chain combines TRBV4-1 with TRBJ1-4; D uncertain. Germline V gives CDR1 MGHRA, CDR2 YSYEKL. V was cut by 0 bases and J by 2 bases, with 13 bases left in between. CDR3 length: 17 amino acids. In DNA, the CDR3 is TGCGCCAGCAGCCAAGAAGGGAACGGTAGGACTAATGAAAAACTGTTTTTT. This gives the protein CASSQEGNGRTNEKLFF.

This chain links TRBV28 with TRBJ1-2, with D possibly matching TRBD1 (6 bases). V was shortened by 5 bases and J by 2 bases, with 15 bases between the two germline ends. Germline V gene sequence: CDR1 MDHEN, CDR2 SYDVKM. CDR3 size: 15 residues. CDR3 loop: CASSPSDRENYGYTF. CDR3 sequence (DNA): TGTGCCAGCAGTCCATCGGACAGAGAAAACTATGGCTACACCTTC.

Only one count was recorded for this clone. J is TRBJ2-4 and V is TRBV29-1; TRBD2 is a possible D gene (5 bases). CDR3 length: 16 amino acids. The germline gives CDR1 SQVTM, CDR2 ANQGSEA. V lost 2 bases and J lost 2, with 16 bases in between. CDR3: CSVELMSSSPKNIQYF. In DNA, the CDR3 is TGCAGCGTTGAATTGATGTCTAGCTCACCCAAAAACATTCAGTACTTC.

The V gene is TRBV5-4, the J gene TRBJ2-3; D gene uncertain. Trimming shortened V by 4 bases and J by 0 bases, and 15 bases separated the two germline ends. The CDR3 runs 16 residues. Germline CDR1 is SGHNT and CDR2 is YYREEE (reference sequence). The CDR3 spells CASSRNGVASTDTQYF. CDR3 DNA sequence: TGTGCCAGCAGCCGTAACGGCGTTGCTAGCACAGATACGCAGTATTTT.

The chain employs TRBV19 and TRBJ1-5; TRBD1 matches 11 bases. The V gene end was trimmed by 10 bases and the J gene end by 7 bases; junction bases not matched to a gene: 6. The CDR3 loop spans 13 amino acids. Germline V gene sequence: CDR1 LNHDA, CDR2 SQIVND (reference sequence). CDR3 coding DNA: TGTGCCACCGGGACAGGGGGGGACCAGCCCCAGCATTTT. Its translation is CATGTGGDQPQHF. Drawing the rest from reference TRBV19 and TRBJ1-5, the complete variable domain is DGGITQSPKYLFRKEGQNVTLSCEQNLNHDAMYWYRQDPGQGLRLIYYSQIVNDFQKGDIAEGYSVSREKKESFPLTVTSAQKNPTAFYLCATGTGGDQPQHFGDGTRLSIL.

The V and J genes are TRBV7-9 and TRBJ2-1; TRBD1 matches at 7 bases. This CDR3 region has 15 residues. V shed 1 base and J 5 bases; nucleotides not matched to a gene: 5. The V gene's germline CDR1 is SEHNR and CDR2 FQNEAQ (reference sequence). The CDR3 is CASSLGRDRHNEQFF. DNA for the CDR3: TGTGCCAGCAGCTTAGGCCGGGACAGACACAATGAGCAGTTCTTC.